This TCR beta chain was sequenced in a study of T cell responses to AZD1222 COVID-19 vaccine. This table comes from immunoSEQ multiplex PCR, and its TCRdb copy is limited to in-frame clones, with some not included. Seen here are more than 85,000 clones, around 82% observed once, and the top ten hold approximately 15%. Comments on this clone: Its target is not known. A read error may account for a junction end that differs from germline.

Overall study findings and caveats: Along spike, vaccine-associated CD4 TCRs were found throughout, with dominance at 160-218 and 743-854. After the peak T cell response, and only then, were repertoires sampled. Among spike-specific TCRs, nearly half reportedly target unmutated variant regions.

From germline, CDR1 is MDHEN and CDR2 SYDVKM. The CDR3 spans 15 residues. The V gene is TRBV28, the J gene TRBJ2-7; tentative D call: TRBD2 (5 bases). This receptor was taken from an adult in good health. This specimen consisted of peripheral blood, obtained on day 0 of AZD1222 vaccination. The CDR3 spells CASSPLTQDLYGQYF. CDR3 in DNA: TGTGCCAGCAGTCCTCTGACTCAGGACTTGTACGGGCAGTACTTC.